A selection of T cell receptor beta chains follows, all from one sample in a study of blood T cell repertoires in COVID-19. TCRdb keeps only in-frame clones here, not all; method: immunoSEQ multiplex PCR. The sample lists approximately 330,000 clones, 88% seen once, with under 4.5% in the top ten. Sequencing used peripheral blood. All receptors derive from a woman between 50 and 59 years old with active or convalescent COVID-19. CDR3s include the opening cysteine and the closing phenylalanine or tryptophan. Each record gives: V gene, clone size, D gene, J gene, CDR3 DNA, CDR3 protein. D genes are given only for firm matches. Size values are once, few and many counts, or a class for expanded clones, and some rows have none.

TRBV27,NA,TRBD1,TRBJ2-7,TGTGCCAGCAGTTTATCGGTTAGGGGGCGCAACGAGCAGTACTTC,CASSLSVRGRNEQYF
TRBV28,NA,TRBD2,TRBJ2-7,TGTGCCAGCAGCCCAGGGACTAGCGGGAGGGCCGAGCAGTACTTC,CASSPGTSGRAEQYF
TRBV7-9,NA,NA,TRBJ1-2,TGTGCCAGCAGCTCGCAGGTGGGCGATCGTAACTATGGCTACACCTTC,CASSSQVGDRNYGYTF
TRBV28,NA,NA,TRBJ1-2,TGTGCCAGCAGTACAGGGTTAGGTGGCTACACCTTC,CASSTGLGGYTF
TRBV12-5,NA,NA,TRBJ1-1,TGTGCTAGTGGCGCCACACGGGAGAACACTGAAGCTTTCTTT,CASGATRENTEAFF
TRBV27,NA,TRBD2,TRBJ2-3,TGTGCCAGCAGTGCACTACTAGCGGGAGGTCCAGATACGCAGTATTTT,CASSALLAGGPDTQYF
TRBV16,once,TRBD1,TRBJ1-1,TGTGCCAGCAGCCCCCGAGAGGGGGCCAACACTGAAGCTTTCTTT,CASSPREGANTEAFF
TRBV27,NA,TRBD1,TRBJ2-7,TGTGCCAGCAGTATCCGGGACAGCGGTGTCTACGAGCAGTACTTC,CASSIRDSGVYEQYF
TRBV10-3,NA,NA,TRBJ1-2,TGTGCCATCAGTGAGACGATAGAGGGTAGCTATGGCTACACCTTC,CAISETIEGSYGYTF
TRBV7-3,NA,TRBD1,TRBJ1-1,TGTGCCAGCAGCAGAGCGACAGGGGGTAACACTGAAGCTTTCTTT,CASSRATGGNTEAFF
TRBV29-1,NA,TRBD2,TRBJ2-5,TGCAGCGTTGAAGATAGCGGGAGGGAAGAGGCCCAGTACTTC,CSVEDSGREEAQYF
TRBV7-3,NA,NA,TRBJ2-3,TGTGCCAGCAGCTCGATACTAGGGGATACGCAGTATTTT,CASSSILGDTQYF
TRBV3-1/TRBV3-2,NA,NA,TRBJ1-1,TGTGCCAGCAGCCAAGTGGGCGTCGAAGCTTTCTTT,CASSQVGVEAFF
TRBV9,NA,TRBD1,TRBJ2-1,TGTGCCAGCAGCGTAGCCGGGACAGGGGGCAATGAGCAGTTCTTC,CASSVAGTGGNEQFF
TRBV28,NA,NA,TRBJ1-2,TGTGCCAGCAGTTTAAGAACCATGGTCGGTGGCTACACCTTC,CASSLRTMVGGYTF
TRBV3-1/TRBV3-2,NA,NA,TRBJ2-7,TGTGCCAGCAGCCTTGGGAGCGATACCTCCTACGAGCAGTACTTC,CASSLGSDTSYEQYF
TRBV19,once,NA,TRBJ2-1,TGTGCCAGTAGTATGACAGATGAGCAGTTCTTC,CASSMTDEQFF
TRBV28,NA,NA,TRBJ1-2,TGTGCCAGCAGCTATTCCGGTCGAGGCTATGGCTACACCTTC,CASSYSGRGYGYTF
TRBV18,NA,NA,TRBJ1-1,TGTGCCAGCTCACCACTAGGACGGAAAACAGTAGGAGGGGCTGAAGCTTTCTTT,CASSPLGRKTVGGAEAFF
TRBV3-1/TRBV3-2,once,TRBD2,TRBJ2-7,TGTGCCAGCAGCCCCGGACTAGCGGATTCCTACGAGCAGTACTTC,CASSPGLADSYEQYF
TRBV11-2,NA,NA,TRBJ1-2,TGTGCCAGCAGCTTAGTAAATAATGGCTACACCTTC,CASSLVNNGYTF
TRBV6-5,NA,NA,TRBJ2-2,TGTGCCAGCAGTTATGGCAGGGGCACCGGGGAGCTGTTTTTT,CASSYGRGTGELFF
TRBV27,NA,TRBD2,TRBJ2-1,TGTGCCAGCAGTCCCGCTCCGGGACTAGGGTCGCGGGAGCAGTTCTTC,CASSPAPGLGSREQFF
TRBV27,few,NA,TRBJ1-5,TGTGCCAGCAGTCCTAACAGTCTAAGTAATCAGCCCCAGCATTTT,CASSPNSLSNQPQHF
TRBV2,NA,NA,TRBJ2-1,TGTGCCAGCAGCAAAGGACAGATCAATGAGCAGTTCTTC,CASSKGQINEQFF
TRBV19,NA,TRBD1,TRBJ1-2,TGTGCCAGTATCTCGACAGGGGAAGCAGGGGGCTACACCTTC,CASISTGEAGGYTF
TRBV30,NA,NA,TRBJ1-2,TGTGCCTGCGGAACCGGGACATCCAGCTACACCTTC,CACGTGTSSYTF
TRBV27,NA,TRBD2,TRBJ2-1,TGTGCCAGCAGTCTCATCAGGGCGGGGGGGCCTCGGGAGCAGTTCTTC,CASSLIRAGGPREQFF
TRBV3-1/TRBV3-2,NA,NA,TRBJ2-5,TGTGCCAGCAAAGGCACGAGCCCGGGGACCCAGTACTTC,CASKGTSPGTQYF
TRBV27,NA,NA,TRBJ2-7,TGTGTCAGAGTTCTGGGGTCGGCTAGCGAGAAGAGCTCCTACGAGCAGTACTTC,CVRVLGSASEKSSYEQYF
TRBV12-3/TRBV12-4,NA,TRBD2,TRBJ2-3,TGTGCCAGCAGTTTAACAGGACTAGATCCGTATTTT,CASSLTGLDPYF
TRBV7-9,NA,NA,TRBJ2-5,TGTGCCAGCAGCTCAACCAGGGTAGTGGGAGAGACCCAGTACTTC,CASSSTRVVGETQYF
TRBV14,NA,NA,TRBJ2-7,TGTGCCAGCAGCCGGGCCAGATCCTACGAGCAGTACTTC,CASSRARSYEQYF
TRBV19,NA,TRBD1,TRBJ1-1,TGTGCCAGTAGTGTCAGACAGGCAGGGGGCACTGAAGCTTTCTTT,CASSVRQAGGTEAFF
TRBV27,NA,NA,TRBJ1-4,TGTGCCAGCAGGAACCACGGTGCAACTAATGAAAAACTGTTTTTT,CASRNHGATNEKLFF
TRBV15,NA,TRBD1,TRBJ2-1,TGTGCCACCAGCACCGCGGGACAGGGGCAGTTCTTC,CATSTAGQGQFF
TRBV2,NA,TRBD1,TRBJ2-7,TGTGCCAGCAGGCCGGGACAGGGGGCGTTTGAGCAGTACTTC,CASRPGQGAFEQYF
TRBV5-8,NA,NA,TRBJ2-1,TGTGCCAGCAGCACGGGAATCACCAATGAGCAGTTCTTC,CASSTGITNEQFF
TRBV2,NA,TRBD1,TRBJ2-7,TGTGCCAGCATCCTAGGGACAGGGGTCTTCAACGAGCAGTACTTC,CASILGTGVFNEQYF
TRBV9,NA,TRBD1,TRBJ2-5,TGTGCCAGCAGCGGACTCGGGACAGGGAGAGAGACCCAGTACTTC,CASSGLGTGRETQYF
TRBV3-1/TRBV3-2,NA,TRBD1,TRBJ1-2,TGTGCCAGCAGCCGACCTGTGACAGGGGGCTATGGCTACACCTTC,CASSRPVTGGYGYTF
TRBV24-1,NA,NA,TRBJ2-1,TGTGCCACCAGTGACTCCAGCGGCGGGGGCCGTGTGCAGTTCTTC,CATSDSSGGGRVQFF
TRBV19,once,NA,TRBJ2-6,TGTGCCAGTAGTATGGGGGGCTCTGGGGCCAACGTCCTGACTTTC,CASSMGGSGANVLTF
TRBV5-4,NA,TRBD1,TRBJ2-7,TGTGCCAGCAGCCTAGACAGGGCCTACGAGCAGTACTTC,CASSLDRAYEQYF
TRBV14,NA,NA,TRBJ2-1,TGTGCCAGCAGCGGGCTGGTCTCCTACAATGAGCAGTTCTTC,CASSGLVSYNEQFF
TRBV2,few,NA,TRBJ2-7,TGTGCCAGCAGACAGGGATCCCCTCTCTGGGAGCAGTACTTC,CASRQGSPLWEQYF
TRBV19,NA,TRBD1,TRBJ1-6,TGTGCCAGTAGTATAGGGGCAGGGGGGAATTCACCCCTCCACTTT,CASSIGAGGNSPLHF
TRBV27,NA,NA,TRBJ2-2,TGTGCCAGCAGACTAGGTGGTAACACCGGGGAGCTGTTTTTT,CASRLGGNTGELFF
TRBV7-2,NA,NA,TRBJ2-1,TGTGCCAGCAGCTTAAGGCGCGGAGGACGGAGCAATGAGCAGTTCTTC,CASSLRRGGRSNEQFF
TRBV18,NA,NA,TRBJ1-1,TGTGCCAGCTCGGCCAACCTCGAAGAACCAGCTTTCTTT,CASSANLEEPAFF
TRBV9,NA,TRBD1,TRBJ1-2,TGTGCCAGCAGCTATTCTCCCGGGACAGGGGAGTATGGCTACACCTTC,CASSYSPGTGEYGYTF
TRBV30,NA,NA,TRBJ1-5,TGTGCCTGGAGTGTAATTTCGGGACTGTCTCAGCCCCAGCATTTT,CAWSVISGLSQPQHF
TRBV7-9,NA,TRBD1,TRBJ1-1,TGTGCCAGCGGGGCAGGGGGCGGCACTGAAGCTTTCTTT,CASGAGGGTEAFF
TRBV6-5,NA,TRBD1,TRBJ2-7,TGTGCCAGCATGAAGGACAGGGCGTACGAGCAGTACTTC,CASMKDRAYEQYF